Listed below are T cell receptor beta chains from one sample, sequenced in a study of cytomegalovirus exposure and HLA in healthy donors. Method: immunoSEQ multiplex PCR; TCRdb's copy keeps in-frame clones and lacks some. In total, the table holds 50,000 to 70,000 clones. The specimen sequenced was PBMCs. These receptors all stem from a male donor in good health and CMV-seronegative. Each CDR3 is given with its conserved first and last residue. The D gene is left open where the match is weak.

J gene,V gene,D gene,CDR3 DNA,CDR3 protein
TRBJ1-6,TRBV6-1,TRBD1,TGTGCCAGCAGAGACAGGGGGACTTACAATTCACCCCTCCACTTT,CASRDRGTYNSPLHF
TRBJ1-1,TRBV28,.,TGTGCCAGCAGTGGCGCCCAGCGCGGGGACACTGAAGCTTTCTTT,CASSGAQRGDTEAFF
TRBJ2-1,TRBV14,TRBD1,TGTGCCAGCAGCGGAACGGACAGGGTTGACAATGAGCAGTTCTTC,CASSGTDRVDNEQFF
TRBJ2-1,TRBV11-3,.,TGTGCCAGCAGCTTAGATCCAGGGGTAGCCGACAATGAGCAGTTCTTC,CASSLDPGVADNEQFF
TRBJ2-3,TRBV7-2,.,TGTGCCAGCAGTACCGAGGGGGGGCGGAAAGATACGCAGTATTTT,CASSTEGGRKDTQYF
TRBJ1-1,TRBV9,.,TGTGCCAGCAGCCTAACGACAGTGAACACTGAAGCTTTCTTT,CASSLTTVNTEAFF
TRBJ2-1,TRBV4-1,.,TGCGCCAGCAGCCAAGATAAAGGAAATAGCGGAGACAATGAGCAGTTCTTC,CASSQDKGNSGDNEQFF
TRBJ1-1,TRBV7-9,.,TGTGCCAGCAGCGGACAACAGGGGAACACTGAAGCTTTCTTT,CASSGQQGNTEAFF
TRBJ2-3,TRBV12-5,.,TGTGCTAGTGGTTTGGGCCCGGTAGGCAGGGGAGAAGATACGCAGTATTTT,CASGLGPVGRGEDTQYF
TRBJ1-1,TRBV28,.,TGTGCCAGCAGTCCAACAACAGGGAACACTGAAGCTTTCTTT,CASSPTTGNTEAFF
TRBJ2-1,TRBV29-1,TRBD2,TGCAGCGTTGAGGGGTCCAGCAGCGGGAGGGGGCTGAGTGAGCAGTTCTTC,CSVEGSSSGRGLSEQFF
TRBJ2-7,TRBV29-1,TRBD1,TGCAGCGTTATTGAAGACAGGGGAAGACCCGAGCAGTACTTC,CSVIEDRGRPEQYF
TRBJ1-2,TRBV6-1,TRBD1,TGTGCCAGCACGCTGACAGGGGCAATTGGCTACACCTTC,CASTLTGAIGYTF
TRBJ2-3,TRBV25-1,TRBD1,TGTGCCAGCAGTGAAATGCAGGGGGTCTCAGATACGCAGTATTTT,CASSEMQGVSDTQYF
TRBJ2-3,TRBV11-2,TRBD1,TGTGCCAGCAGCCTTGACGGGACAGGGGCAGATACGCAGTATTTT,CASSLDGTGADTQYF
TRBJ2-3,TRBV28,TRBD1,TGTGCCGCCCGGACAGGGGGAGTGGATACGCAGTATTTT,CAARTGGVDTQYF
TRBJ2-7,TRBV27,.,TGTGCCAGCAGTTTATTGGGGCCCTCCGAGCAGTACTTC,CASSLLGPSEQYF
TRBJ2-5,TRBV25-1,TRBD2,TGTGCCAGCAGTAACCGACTAGCGGTTCAAGAGACCCAGTACTTC,CASSNRLAVQETQYF
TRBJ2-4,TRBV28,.,TGTGCCAGCAGTTTATATGGAGGGGTGAACATTCAGTACTTC,CASSLYGGVNIQYF
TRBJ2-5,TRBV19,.,TGTGCCAGTAGTCACTCTCGAGCGGTCCAAGAGACCCAGTACTTC,CASSHSRAVQETQYF
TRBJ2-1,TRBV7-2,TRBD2,TGTGCCAGCAGACGAAGCGGGGCCAAAGCCTACAATGAGCAGTTCTTC,CASRRSGAKAYNEQFF
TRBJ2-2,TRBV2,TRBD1,TGCGCCAGCGGGGGACAGGGGGGAGCCGGGGAGCTGTTTTTT,CASGGQGGAGELFF
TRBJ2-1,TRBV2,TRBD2,TGTGCCAGCAGCACGGGAGGGGGATACAATGAGCAGTTCTTC,CASSTGGGYNEQFF
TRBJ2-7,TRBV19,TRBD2,TGTGCCAGTAGGGCCAGCGGGGGGCCGGCCTACGAGCAGTACTTC,CASRASGGPAYEQYF
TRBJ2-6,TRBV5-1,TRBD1,TGCGCCAGCAGCTTGGCCGGGACAGTTACTGCTGGGGCCAACGTCCTGACTTTC,CASSLAGTVTAGANVLTF
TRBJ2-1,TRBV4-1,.,TGCGCCAGCAGCCAAGCAGCAGGGGCCAATGAGCAGTTCTTC,CASSQAAGANEQFF
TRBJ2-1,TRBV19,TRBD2,TGTGCCAGTAAACCGACTAGCGGGTACCCGAGGGGTGAGCAGTTCTTC,CASKPTSGYPRGEQFF
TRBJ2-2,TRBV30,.,TGTGCCTGGAGTGTCGTGAGGGCCGGGGAGCTGTTTTTT,CAWSVVRAGELFF
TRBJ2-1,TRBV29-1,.,TGCAGCGTTCGGACAGTCTCCTACAATGAGCAGTTCTTC,CSVRTVSYNEQFF
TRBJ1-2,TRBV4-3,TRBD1,TGCGCCAGCAGCCAAGGACAGGGGGAAGGTGGCTACACCTTC,CASSQGQGEGGYTF
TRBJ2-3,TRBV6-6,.,TGTGCCAGCAGTTACCTAGGGGAAGATACGCAGTATTTT,CASSYLGEDTQYF
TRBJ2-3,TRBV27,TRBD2,TGTGCCAGCCCCAGACTAGCGGGAGGGCCTAGCACAGATACGCAGTATTTT,CASPRLAGGPSTDTQYF